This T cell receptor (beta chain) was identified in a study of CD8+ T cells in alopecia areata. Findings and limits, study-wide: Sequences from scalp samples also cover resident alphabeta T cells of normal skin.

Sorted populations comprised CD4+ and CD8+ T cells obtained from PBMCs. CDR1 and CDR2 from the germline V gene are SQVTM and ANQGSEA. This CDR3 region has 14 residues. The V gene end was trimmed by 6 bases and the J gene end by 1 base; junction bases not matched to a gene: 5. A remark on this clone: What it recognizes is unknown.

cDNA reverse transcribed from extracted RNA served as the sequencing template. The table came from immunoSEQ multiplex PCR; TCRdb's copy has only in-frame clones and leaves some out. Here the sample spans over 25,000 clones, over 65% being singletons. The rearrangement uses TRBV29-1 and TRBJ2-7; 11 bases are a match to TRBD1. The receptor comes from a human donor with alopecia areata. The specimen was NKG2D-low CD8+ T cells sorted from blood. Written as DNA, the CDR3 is TGCAGCGTGGCCGGGACAGGGGGTTCCTACGAGCAGTACTTC. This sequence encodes CSVAGTGGSYEQYF.